This T cell receptor beta chain comes out of a study of blood T cells in healthy people across ages. General study points: Long-lived donors exceeded aged donors in naive CD4+ cells and diversity. Unsorted PBMCs blocked a conclusive comparison of naive and antigen-experienced cells.

CDR3 length equals 13 residues. Germline V lookup: CDR1 ENHRY, CDR2 SYGVKD. It was with a sample-barcoded 5' primer and a J-beta primer mix that a second PCR of roughly 6 to 12 cycles was run. All cDNA molecules were each tagged by a template-switch adaptor with 12 random nucleotides. Every sample produced at least 3 million CDR3-containing paired-end reads. MiXCR was run by TCRdb on the 5' RACE reads, yielding one entry per CDR3 protein. The sample yields 730,000 or so distinct CDR3 sequences, approximately 40% seen once. This clonotype was seen a handful of times. Its antigen is as yet unknown. The germline gene is not matched at one end of the junction; a read error may be the cause.

The chain couples TRBV10-3 to TRBJ2-1; D uncertain. This sequence was found in a man of 80 years or more in good health. Specimen: blood. This chain's CDR3 is CAINERGDNEQFF. Here the CDR3 DNA reads TGTGCCATCAATGAGAGAGGTGACAATGAGCAGTTCTTC.